The next 5 T cell receptor beta chains were all read from a single sample in a study of vaccination and CD4 T cells after COVID-19. CD4+ T cells that had been cultured provided DNA sequenced with the Oncomine TCR Beta short-read assay. MiXCR was run by TCRdb on the PCR reads, yielding one entry per CDR3 protein. The sample lists some 17,000 distinct CDR3 sequences, under 80% seen once, with roughly 10% in the top ten. Treatment defined: approximately nine-day PBMC culture with coronavirus spike peptide pools or control peptides (ViraFEST assay). Their cognate antigens are unknown. Sequencing input: CD4+ T cells from blood, cultured in vitro. All receptors derive from a human donor who had recovered from COVID-19.

The sample holds a few counts of this clonotype. J is TRBJ1-5 and V is TRBV2; D is possibly TRBD1 (6 bases). Germline CDR1 and CDR2: SNHLY and FYNNEI. The CDR3 is 16 amino acids. The ends were cut back, 8 bases at V and 1 base at J, with 18 bases in the middle. CDR3: CASHRESIWSNQPQHF. For the CDR3, the DNA is TGTGCCAGCCACAGGGAGTCGATATGGAGCAATCAGCCCCAGCATTTT.

The chain links TRBV7-2 to TRBJ1-2, with D unresolved. Trimming removed 5 bases at V and 3 bases at J, with 13 bases between. CDR3 length equals 14 residues. The germline V gene encodes CDR1 SGHTA and CDR2 FQGNSA. The CDR3 reads CASSPRQVYYGYTF. The CDR3 DNA follows: TGTGCCAGCAGCCCTCGCCAGGTCTACTATGGCTACACCTTC.

This clonotype occurred a few times. The genes are TRBV11-3 and TRBJ1-5, with unresolved D. V lost 5 bases and J 0 bases, leaving 5 bases between the germline ends. Germline V gene sequence: CDR1 SGHNT, CDR2 YENEEA. The CDR3 is 13 residues long. CDR3 residues: CASSRYSNQPQHF. The CDR3 region has the DNA TGTGCCAGCAGCCGCTATAGCAATCAGCCCCAGCATTTT.

The chain uses TRBV2 and TRBJ2-2, with 12 bases lining up with TRBD2. The CDR3 is 17 amino acids. V shed 2 bases, J shed 5 bases, and the junction held 6 bases outside the gene matches. Germline CDR1 is SNHLY and CDR2 is FYNNEI. CDR3 sequence (DNA): TGTGCCAGCAGTGAATCCCTAGCGGGAGGGCGGACCGGGGAGCTGTTTTTT. Translated: CASSESLAGGRTGELFF.

In its sample, this clonotype was seen once. The V gene is TRBV28, the J gene TRBJ1-6; TRBD1 is a possible D gene (6 bases). Between the trimmed V and J ends, which lost 2 bases and 6 bases, there was a span of 26 bases. There are 20 residues in the CDR3. CDR1 MDHEN and CDR2 SYDVKM come from the germline V gene. CDR3 amino acids: CASSLIVGGGSIVGNSPLHF. CDR3 DNA sequence: TGTGCCAGCAGTTTAATAGTAGGAGGGGGGTCGATAGTCGGTAATTCACCCCTCCACTTT.